The sequence of this TCR beta chain was determined in a study of T cells in Graves' hyperthyroidism and ophthalmopathy. Germline values: CDR1 ENHRY, CDR2 SYGVKD. The CDR3 contains 14 residues. The germline V and J ends were trimmed by 5 bases and 5 bases, with 13 bases remaining between them. It was considered stable Graves' hyperthyroidism when ophthalmopathy did not progress within 18 months. Not enrolled were patients with uncontrolled infection, other autoimmune disease, pregnancy or lactation. Overall study findings and caveats: Peripheral blood also featured most of the thyroid clonotypes expanded above 0.001.

It was RNA transcripts that yielded the amplified TCR beta CDR3 regions. First-round RT-PCR of the TCR CDR3 relied on the HTBI primer set. MiXCR was run by TCRdb on the multiplex PCR reads, yielding one entry per CDR3 protein. The table shows hundreds of thousands of distinct CDR3 sequences, with around 42% occurring only once. This clonotype was seen at least ten times. Its antigen is unidentified. Input material: peripheral blood or thyroid tissue (not recorded which). The receptor was derived from a woman aged 18-35 years with Graves' hyperthyroidism. The chain joins TRBV10-3 to TRBJ1-5; D is ambiguous. CDR3 nucleotides: TGTGCCATCAGTCCTCAAATCCAAGATCAGCCCCAGCATTTT. Translating gives CAISPQIQDQPQHF.